This T cell receptor beta chain was retrieved from a study of T cells in Graves' hyperthyroidism and ophthalmopathy. Study-level points and caveats: A model of 13 V-J features distinguished ophthalmopathy from stable hyperthyroidism. The model anticipated ophthalmopathy a median around 6 months pre-onset. Blood also held most thyroid clonotypes expanded beyond 0.001.

Notes on this clonotype: Antigen specificity is unknown. The final CDR3 position lacks the conserved phenylalanine or tryptophan, pointing to a likely read error. No DNA is shown, since the ends of the CDR3 on it are uncertain; the CDR3 is the one TCRdb lists.

Those patients with uncontrolled infection, other autoimmune disease, pregnancy or lactation were excluded. Researchers amplified the TCR beta CDR3 regions from RNA transcripts. First-round RT-PCR targeting the TCR CDR3 was performed with the HTBI primer set. TCRdb called the multiplex PCR reads again in MiXCR, with one record for every CDR3 protein. The sample lists 450,000 to 700,000 distinct CDR3 sequences; under 60% were seen once. The sequencing sample was made of peripheral blood or thyroid tissue (not recorded which). This receptor was obtained from an adult woman with Graves' disease, either hyperthyroidism or ophthalmopathy (not recorded which).

CDR3 protein: CATSNTRAPTL. This chain uses TRBV15 with TRBJ2-5; the table calls TRBD1, which could not be checked here. Per germline, CDR1 LNHNV and CDR2 YYDKDF (reference sequence). The CDR3 adds up to 11 amino acids, both ends counted.